These 11 T cell receptor beta chains originate from one sample sequenced in a study of sequential checkpoint blockade in melanoma. TCRdb's copy holds only in-frame clones and misses some; the assay was immunoSEQ multiplex PCR. The sample consists of more than 30,000 clones, roughly 32% of them appearing once. The treatment is: randomized to nivolumab then ipilimumab (arm A) or the reverse (arm B). The specimen comprised tumor tissue (inferred from file names), sampled from a patient given nivolumab and ipilimumab in sequence. The source of these receptors is a human donor with melanoma.

This clone occurred a few times. The chain employs TRBV23-1 and TRBJ2-3; D possibly corresponds to TRBD2 (6 bases). TRBV23-1 is reported as an ORF; its role is uncertain. The length of the CDR3 is 15 residues. With 6 bases removed from V and 0 bases from J, the gap between germline ends came to 13 bases. This chain's CDR3 is CASSHGGTSTDTQYF. The CDR3 coding sequence is TGCGCCAGCAGCCATGGGGGGACGAGCACAGATACGCAGTATTTT.

V is TRBV5-1 and J is TRBJ1-4, with D perhaps matching TRBD1 (6 bases). CDR1 is SGHRS and CDR2 is YFSETQ in the germline V gene. This CDR3 region has 17 residues. Trimming shortened V by 4 bases and J by 0 bases, and 16 bases separated the two germline ends. CDR3 in amino acids: CASSPKGGASTNEKLFF. CDR3 DNA: TGCGCCAGCAGCCCCAAAGGGGGAGCATCAACTAATGAAAAACTGTTTTTT.

J is TRBJ2-1 and V is TRBV25-1; 14 bases are a match to TRBD2. The germline V gene has CDR1 MGHDK and CDR2 SYGVNS. The length of the CDR3 is 16 residues. The V segment lost 6 bases and the J segment 8 bases; nucleotides outside the gene matches: 9. The CDR3 here is CASSGLAGGQGDEQFF. CDR3 sequence (DNA): TGTGCCAGCAGCGGACTAGCGGGAGGACAGGGGGATGAGCAGTTCTTC.

This clone showed up just a few times. The CDR3 here is CAWSPGLGNEKLFF. The CDR3 DNA sequence: TGTGCCTGGAGTCCGGGCCTGGGCAATGAAAAACTGTTTTTT. The V call is TRBV30, the J call TRBJ1-4; the D is unclear. With 2 bases removed from V and 5 bases from J, the gap between germline ends came to 12 bases. The germline V gene has CDR1 GTSNPN and CDR2 SVGIG (reference sequence). CDR3 length: 14 amino acids.

This rearrangement joins TRBV11-3 to TRBJ2-3; 7 bases match TRBD1. This CDR3 has 16 amino acids. V was clipped by 5 bases and J by 2 bases; unmatched bases: 10. Germline CDR1 SGHNT, CDR2 YENEEA. CDR3 in DNA: TGTGCCAGCAGCGTGGCACAGGGGCTTTCCACAGATACGCAGTATTTT. It encodes CASSVAQGLSTDTQYF.

The chain has TRBV6-8 and TRBJ2-1; possible D gene TRBD2, 6 bases. V lost 1 base and J lost 10, with 11 bases in between. The CDR3 loop spans 13 amino acids. Germline CDR1 reads MNHGY; CDR2 reads SAAAGT. For the CDR3, the DNA is TGTGCCAGCAGTTACTTTGGGGGAGGCGAGCAGTTCTTC. Protein: CASSYFGGGEQFF.

The chain joins TRBV7-1 to TRBJ1-2, with TRBD1 identical over 8 bases. TRBV7-1 is an ORF for which the function is uncertain. The length of the CDR3 is 13 residues. The V and J ends lost 5 bases and 6 bases, in that order; junction bases with no gene match: 5. Here the CDR3 reads CASSQGQVDGYTF. In nucleotides, the CDR3 is TGTGCCAGCAGCCAGGGACAGGTCGATGGCTACACCTTC.

This clone came up a few times. This chain connects TRBV6-9 to TRBJ1-2, with D tentatively TRBD1 (5 bases). Per the germline V gene, CDR1 is MNHGY and CDR2 is SVAAGI. Trimming removed 5 bases from V and 7 bases from J, with 8 bases in between. The CDR3 is made up of 11 amino acids. The CDR3 is CASSRGGGYTF. The CDR3 DNA sequence: TGTGCCAGCAGTCGCGGGGGTGGCTACACCTTC.

The V and J genes are TRBV19 and TRBJ2-1, with 9 bases that match TRBD2. Germline CDR1 is LNHDA and CDR2 is SQIVND (reference sequence). The CDR3 runs to 15 residues. V dropped 1 base and J dropped 4; count of bases not matched to a gene: 2. The chain's CDR3 is CASSIASGEYNEQFF. The CDR3 nucleotides read TGTGCCAGTAGTATAGCTAGCGGGGAGTACAATGAGCAGTTCTTC.

This clone came up many times. The rearrangement links TRBV6-8 to TRBJ1-1; D unclear. V lost 8 bases and J lost 2, with 9 bases in between. CDR3 length equals 12 residues. The V gene's germline CDR1 is MNHGY and CDR2 SAAAGT. The CDR3 reads CASRGPNTEAFF. The CDR3, as DNA: TGTGCCAGCCGAGGGCCCAACACTGAAGCTTTCTTT.

The rearrangement joins TRBV30 to TRBJ2-1; D unresolved. V shed 0 bases and J shed 10 bases, with 7 bases lying between them. The CDR3 is 11 amino acids. Germline V CDR1 and CDR2: GTSNPN, SVGIG (reference sequence). The CDR3 DNA follows: TGTGCCTGGAGTGTAAAGTCCGAGCAGTTCTTC. This sequence encodes CAWSVKSEQFF.